The next 22 T cell receptor beta chains were all read from a single sample in a study of blood T cells in healthy people across ages. Then a second PCR, running about 6 to 11 cycles, was carried out with a sample-barcoded 5' primer and a J-beta primer mix. TCRdb analysed the 5' RACE reads with MiXCR anew, one entry per CDR3 protein. Among about 970,000 distinct CDR3 sequences listed, roughly 51% were seen once. The sequenced sample consisted of blood. These receptor sequences come from a woman aged 60-70 years in good health.

CDR3 in amino acids: CSASSTSGSLTDTQYF. Here the CDR3 DNA reads TGCAGTGCTAGTTCCACTAGCGGGAGTCTCACAGATACGCAGTATTTT. The chain combines TRBV20-1 with TRBJ2-3; 11 bases are shared with TRBD2. The CDR3 sequence is 16 residues long. CDR1 is DFQATT and CDR2 is SNEGSKA in the germline V gene (reference sequence). V lost 3 bases, J lost 2 bases, and 7 bases stayed unmatched.

This clonotype occurred a few times. CDR3 protein: CASSLVGLAMADTQYF. CDR3 DNA sequence: TGCGCCAGCAGCTTGGTGGGACTAGCTATGGCAGATACGCAGTATTTT. The rearrangement joins TRBV5-1 to TRBJ2-3, with 9 nucleotides matching TRBD2. Trimming at V came to 0 bases and at J to 4 bases, leaving 6 bases not matched to a gene. CDR1 is SGHRS, CDR2 YFSETQ, per germline. This CDR3 is built from 16 residues.

The rearrangement links TRBV12-3 or TRBV12-4 to TRBJ1-1, with a weak D call TRBD1 (6 bases). Trimming shortened V by 3 bases and J by 7 bases, and 15 bases separated the two germline ends. There are 14 residues in the CDR3. DNA for the CDR3: TGTGCCAGCAGTTTTAGGACAGCTGTTTTTGAAGCTTTCTTT. This translates into CASSFRTAVFEAFF.

This clonotype was detected a few times. CDR3 sequence: CASSRATGSHEQYF. In DNA form, the CDR3 reads TGTGCCAGCAGTCGCGCAACAGGGTCCCACGAGCAGTACTTC. J is TRBJ2-7 and V is TRBV12-3 or TRBV12-4; D possibly corresponds to TRBD1 (6 bases). The V and J ends lost 5 bases and 5 bases respectively, with 16 bases between them. The CDR3 runs to 14 residues.

The rearrangement links TRBV24-1 to TRBJ2-3, with 7 bases lining up with TRBD1. The CDR3 consists of 17 residues. V lost 1 base and J lost 3; bases outside the gene matches: 9. Germline V gene lookup returns CDR1 KGHDR and CDR2 SFDVKD. The CDR3 loop reads CATSDFNWDSSTDTQYF. The DNA for the CDR3 is TGTGCCACCAGTGATTTTAACTGGGACAGTAGTACAGATACGCAGTATTTT.

Only a few counts were recorded for this clonotype. CDR3 amino acids: CSGGQGMGGEQYF. The CDR3 region has the DNA TGCAGCGGGGGGCAGGGGATGGGGGGCGAGCAGTACTTC. The chain is built from TRBV29-1 and TRBJ2-4; D assignment may be TRBD1 or TRBD2 (6 bases each). The J call may be mistaken, given a closer DNA end match to TRBJ2-7. Germline lookup yields CDR1 SQVTM and CDR2 ANQGSEA. CDR3 length equals 13 residues.

This clonotype has just a few counts. The chain couples TRBV6-5 to TRBJ2-7, with D possibly being TRBD1 (6 bases). Trimming left V 1 base short and J 3 bases short, with 10 bases between. The CDR3 is 14 amino acids. Germline assignment: CDR1 MNHEY and CDR2 SVGAGI. The CDR3 bases are TGTGCCAGCAGTTACTTGGGGACAAGCTACGAGCAGTACTTC. Protein product: CASSYLGTSYEQYF.

As to this clonotype: A junction end diverges from the germline sequence, so it may reflect a read error. This rearrangement joins TRBV7-2 to TRBJ2-1; TRBD2 agrees at 7 bases. There are 15 residues in the CDR3. Germline V CDR1 and CDR2: SGHTA, FQGNSA. The CDR3: CASSRRAAGVVEPFF. CDR3 DNA sequence: TGTGCCAGCAGCCGCCGGGCTGCGGGAGTGGTTGAGCCGTTCTTC.

The gene calls are TRBV20-1 and TRBJ2-3; TRBD2 matches at 7 bases. The CDR3 is 15 residues long. Germline V CDR1 and CDR2: DFQATT, SNEGSKA (reference sequence). Unmatched junction bases numbered 10, after V lost 5 bases and J lost 2 bases. The CDR3 DNA sequence: TGCAGTGCTCCCGGTCTTGCGGGGGACACAGATACGCAGTATTTT. Amino acid sequence: CSAPGLAGDTDTQYF.

For this clonotype: The junction shows a germline mismatch at one end, possibly a read error. J is TRBJ2-1 and V is TRBV27, with 11 bases that match TRBD1. Germline CDR1 reads MNHEY; CDR2 reads SMNVEV (reference sequence). This CDR3 is 15 amino acids long. The chain's CDR3 is CASSYGTGGYKEQFF. The CDR3 nucleotides are TGTGCCAGCAGCTACGGGACAGGGGGTTACAAGGAGCAGTTCTTC.

The chain links TRBV4-3 to TRBJ2-3; 9 bases are shared with TRBD1. The CDR3 contains 16 residues. J lost 8 bases, V lost 5 bases, and 14 bases had no gene match. The V gene's germline CDR1 is LGHNA and CDR2 YSLEER. CDR3 sequence (DNA): TGCGCCAGCAGCTCTTACACGGGACAGGGTCTGAGTACGCAGTATTTT. Translation gives CASSSYTGQGLSTQYF.

This clonotype is a singleton in its sample. V and J are TRBV12-3 or TRBV12-4 and TRBJ2-3; D is perhaps TRBD1 or TRBD2 (6 bases each). Trimming took off 7 bases at V and 5 bases at J, with 22 bases between the two ends. CDR3 size: 16 residues. This chain's CDR3 is CASKTSVGGGGDTQYF. The CDR3 DNA reads TGTGCCAGCAAAACCTCGGTTGGAGGGGGAGGAGATACGCAGTATTTT.

This chain joins TRBV4-2 and TRBJ2-4, with 7 bases matching TRBD2. J was trimmed by 9 bases and V by 0 bases; bases with no gene match: 5. This CDR3 comprises 14 residues. Germline V gives CDR1 LGHNA, CDR2 YNFKEQ. The CDR3 region is CASSQDPGEGIQYF. As DNA, the CDR3 is TGTGCCAGCAGCCAAGACCCGGGGGAGGGCATTCAGTACTTC.

CDR3 coding DNA: TGCGCCAGCAGCTTGGCCCTCCCTAGCGGCCGGCCCACAGATACGCAGTATTTT. Its protein is CASSLALPSGRPTDTQYF. The gene calls are TRBV5-1 and TRBJ2-3; TRBD2 matches 7 bases. The CDR3 contains 18 residues. CDR1 is SGHRS and CDR2 is YFSETQ in the germline V gene. Trimming at V came to 0 bases and at J to 2 bases, leaving 12 bases not matched to a gene.

This rearrangement joins TRBV5-1 to TRBJ2-1, with TRBD2 as a possible D gene (5 bases). The germline V and J ends were trimmed by 4 bases and 6 bases, with 20 bases remaining between them. The CDR3 has 16 residues. Germline-derived CDR1 and CDR2 are SGHRS and YFSETQ. DNA for the CDR3: TGCGCCAGCAGCCTCGGGGTTTCCCTATCCCCCAATGAGCAGTTCTTC. Amino acids: CASSLGVSLSPNEQFF.

DNA of the CDR3: TGTGCCAGCAGGGCTAGCGGACTTTACAATGAGCAGTTCTTC. It yields the protein CASRASGLYNEQFF. This chain uses TRBV25-1 with TRBJ2-1, with 7 bases matching TRBD2. Trimming cost V 6 bases and J 4 bases; bases outside gene matches: 6. The CDR3 totals 14 residues. Germline CDR1 and CDR2: MGHDK and SYGVNS.

Only a few counts were recorded for this clonotype. The gene calls are TRBV12-3 or TRBV12-4 and TRBJ2-3; 11 bases map to TRBD2. This CDR3 is built from 15 residues. Trimming removed 6 bases from V and 4 bases from J; junction bases left unmatched: 6. CDR3 coding DNA: TGTGCCAGCAGCCCGACTAGCGGGAATGCAGATACGCAGTATTTT. Protein sequence: CASSPTSGNADTQYF.

This chain connects TRBV7-2 to TRBJ2-5, with a weak D call TRBD1 (6 bases). From germline, CDR1 is SGHTA and CDR2 FQGNSA. V lost 4 bases, J lost 13 bases, and 16 bases lay in between. The CDR3 contains 12 residues. This CDR3 is CASSSPGHQGYF. The CDR3 DNA follows: TGTGCCAGCAGCTCCCCGGGACATCAGGGGTACTTC.

The gene calls are TRBV9 and TRBJ2-5; weak D call: TRBD2 (7 bases). CDR3 length: 14 residues. Trimming took 3 bases from V and 4 from J, leaving 13 bases between them. Germline V lookup: CDR1 SGDLS, CDR2 YYNGEE. The CDR3 DNA follows: TGTGCCAGCAGCGCGGGGGGAGGGGGAGAGACCCAGTACTTC. Translated, it gives CASSAGGGGETQYF.

This chain joins TRBV20-1 and TRBJ2-7, with unresolved D. This CDR3 has 11 amino acids. CDR1 DFQATT and CDR2 SNEGSKA come from the germline V gene (reference sequence). The V gene lost 6 bases and the J gene lost 1 base, with 7 bases spanning the gap. CDR3 DNA: TGCAGTGCGGGTCGGTCCTACGAGCAGTACTTC. Translated, it gives CSAGRSYEQYF.

With respect to this clonotype: The junction differs from germline at one of its ends, possibly a read error. The chain has TRBV29-1 and TRBJ1-2; a possible D gene is TRBD1 (6 bases). CDR3 length equals 14 residues. Looked up from germline, CDR1 is SQVTM and CDR2 is ANQGSEA. The CDR3 bases are TGCAGCGTAGAAGCGGCAGGGGTTAACTATGGCTACACCTTC. As protein: CSVEAAGVNYGYTF.

The chain uses TRBV7-9 and TRBJ1-1, with TRBD1 as a possible D gene (5 bases). Trimming removed 4 bases at V and 11 bases at J, with 20 bases between. Germline-derived CDR1 and CDR2 are SEHNR and FQNEAQ (reference sequence). This CDR3 is 14 amino acids long. CDR3: CASSSIDRTDGAFF. Written as DNA, the CDR3 is TGTGCCAGCAGCTCCATCGACAGAACGGATGGGGCTTTCTTT.